This TCR beta chain was sequenced for a study of T cells after yellow fever vaccination. This CDR3 region has 14 residues. Germline-derived CDR1 and CDR2 are LGHDT and YNNKEL (reference sequence). J was trimmed by 1 base and V by 5 bases; bases with no gene match: 3. As TCR cDNA was made by 5'RACE template switching, a universal primer site and UMIs were added. TCRdb reprocessed the 5' RACE reads with MiXCR, giving one entry per CDR3 protein. The table has 200,000 to 250,000 distinct CDR3 sequences, less than 3.5% seen once. This clonotype appeared a few times. The rearrangement links TRBV3-1 to TRBJ1-1, with 8 bases matching TRBD1. The receptor comes from a man aged 18 to 35 who received the YFV17D yellow fever vaccine. The sample in question was CD4+ T cells sorted from PBMCs, obtained 10 days after the yellow fever booster vaccination. The CDR3 loop is CASSSGGPNTEAFF. CDR3 sequence (DNA): TGTGCCAGCAGCTCAGGGGGCCCGAACACTGAAGCTTTCTTT.